The 2 T cell receptor beta chains in this list originate from one sample, sequenced in a study of graft-versus-host responses after intestinal transplantation. Profiling relied on immunoSEQ multiplex PCR, and the TCRdb table lists in-frame clones only, not all of them. The data show under 95,000 clones, roughly 80% seen once. These receptors' targets are unknown. Sequences were derived from unstimulated CD4+ T cells sorted from spleen or lymph node cells, sampled before intestinal transplant. All receptors derive from a human donor who received an intestinal transplant.

This chain joins TRBV19 and TRBJ2-5; TRBD1 matches 7 bases. CDR1 LNHDA and CDR2 SQIVND come from the germline V gene (reference sequence). Germline trimming cut 5 bases from V and 3 bases from J; bases unmatched to any gene: 6. The CDR3 has 14 amino acids. Here the CDR3 reads CASSAWQGEETQYF. The DNA of the CDR3 is TGTGCCAGTAGTGCATGGCAGGGGGAAGAGACCCAGTACTTC.

The chain joins TRBV16 to TRBJ2-7; D is unresolved. The germline gives CDR1 KGHSY, CDR2 FQNENV. The CDR3 consists of 14 residues. V shed 0 bases and J shed 4 bases, with 10 bases lying between them. The CDR3 nucleotides are TGTGCCAGCAGCCAATCAAACAGCCTATACGAGCAGTACTTC. This translates into CASSQSNSLYEQYF.